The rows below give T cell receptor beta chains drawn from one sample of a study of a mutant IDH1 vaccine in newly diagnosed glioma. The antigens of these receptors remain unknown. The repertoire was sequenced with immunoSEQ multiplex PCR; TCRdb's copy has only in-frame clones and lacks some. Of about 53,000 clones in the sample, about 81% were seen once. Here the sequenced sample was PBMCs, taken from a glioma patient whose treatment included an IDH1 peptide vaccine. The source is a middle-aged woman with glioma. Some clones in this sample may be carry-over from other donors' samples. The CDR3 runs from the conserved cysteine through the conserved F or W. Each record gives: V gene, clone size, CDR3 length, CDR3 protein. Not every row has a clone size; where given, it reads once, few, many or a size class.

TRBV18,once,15,CASSPPKRAYNEQFF
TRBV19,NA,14,CASSISPLNTEAFF
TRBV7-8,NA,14,CASSLDSSKTEAFF
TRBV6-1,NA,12,CASSIDPWPQHF
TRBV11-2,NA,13,CASSLDRNQPQHF
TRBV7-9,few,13,CASSPKGPDTQYF
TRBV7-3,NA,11,CASSFGGELFF
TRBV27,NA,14,CARAEGGRSYGYTF
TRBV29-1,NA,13,CSVDTGADTEAFF
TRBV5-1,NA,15,CASSGQRGGADTQYF
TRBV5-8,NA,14,CASSPRRRGDEQFF
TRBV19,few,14,CASSSRGEGAEAFF
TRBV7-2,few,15,CASSLEGGPYNEQFF
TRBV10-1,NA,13,CASSGTSGNTQYF
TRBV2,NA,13,CASSEVANYGYTF
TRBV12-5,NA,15,CASGLVGAGANVLTF
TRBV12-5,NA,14,CASAAFDLNSIQYF
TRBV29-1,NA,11,CSVAQGNTIYF
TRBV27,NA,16,CASSTTSGGSVDTQYF
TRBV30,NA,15,CAWSRGTGPTDTQYF